These 19 T cell receptor beta chains were sequenced from one sample in a study of shared clonotypes between healthy human individuals. Assay used: immunoSEQ multiplex PCR; TCRdb lists only in-frame clones, some missing. The data hold more than 2,000,000 clones, with approximately 95% observed a single time. Source material: naive CD4+ T cells from PBMCs. The subset was: CD45RA+ positively selected. The receptors were gathered from a man in his late teens or twenties in good health. Some clones in this sample may be carry-over from other donors' samples.

This clone came up once. The genes are TRBV6-1 and TRBJ2-7; perhaps TRBD1 as D (5 bases). Trimming shortened V by 6 bases and J by 6 bases, and 18 bases separated the two germline ends. CDR1 and CDR2 (germline): MNHNS, SASEGT. The CDR3 is made up of 14 amino acids. Here the CDR3 reads CASRLQGLMSEQYF. DNA of the CDR3: TGTGCCAGCAGACTCCAGGGTCTAATGAGCGAGCAGTACTTC.

The genes are TRBV2 and TRBJ2-7; 10 bases are shared with TRBD2. Trimming took 6 bases from V and 4 from J; bases not matched to a gene: 6. The CDR3 is 14 residues long. Germline V lookup: CDR1 SNHLY, CDR2 FYNNEI. In nucleotides, the CDR3 is TGTGCCAGCAGGGTTTCTAGCGGGAGTTACGAGCAGTACTTC. Protein product: CASRVSSGSYEQYF.

This clone was picked up one time. The sample holds other DNA sequences that translate to the same CDR3. V usage is TRBV11-1 and J usage is TRBJ2-7; 7 bases are shared with TRBD1. Germline V gene data show CDR1 as SGHAT and CDR2 as FQDESV (reference sequence). This CDR3 region has 14 residues. The junction had 4 bases not matched to a gene; V was cut back by 1 base and J by 4 bases. CDR3 nucleotides: TGTGCCAGCAGCTTAGGGGACAGCTCATACGAGCAGTACTTC. Translation gives CASSLGDSSYEQYF.

CDR3 residues: CASSPSPPSGFF. For the CDR3, the DNA is TGTGCCAGCTCACCAAGCCCCCCGAGCGGGTTCTTC. V is TRBV18 and J is TRBJ2-1, with D possibly TRBD2 on 5 matching bases. The CDR3 is 12 amino acids. Between the trimmed V and J ends, which lost 2 bases and 15 bases, there was a span of 14 bases. Germline lookup yields CDR1 KGHSH and CDR2 LQKENI.

This clone turned up a few times. The chain links TRBV11-3 to TRBJ2-2; D is unresolved. Germline V gene lookup returns CDR1 SGHNT and CDR2 YENEEA. The CDR3 spans 12 residues. V lost 1 base and J 8 bases, leaving 5 bases between the germline ends. The CDR3 DNA follows: TGTGCCAGCAGCTTAGTGCAGGGGGAGCTGTTTTTT. This translates into CASSLVQGELFF.

The gene calls are TRBV5-5 and TRBJ2-3; tentative D call: TRBD1 (6 bases). Germline V CDR1 and CDR2: SGHKS, YYEKEE (reference sequence). The CDR3 totals 13 residues. Trimming removed 2 bases from V and 8 bases from J, with 12 bases in between. The CDR3 sequence is CASSLGQSPTQYF. CDR3 nucleotides: TGTGCCAGCAGCTTAGGACAGTCCCCTACGCAGTATTTT.

The V and J genes are TRBV6-1 and TRBJ2-7; either TRBD1 or TRBD2 may fit D (5 bases each). The CDR3 has 15 amino acids. Trimming took 2 bases from V and 2 from J, leaving 13 bases between them. CDR1 MNHNS and CDR2 SASEGT come from the germline V gene. The CDR3: CASSEIGTQAYEQYF. The CDR3 coding sequence is TGTGCCAGCAGTGAAATCGGGACCCAAGCCTACGAGCAGTACTTC.

On this clone itself: This sample includes further DNA sequences coding for the same CDR3. The chain joins TRBV7-2 to TRBJ1-2; D call uncertain. Germline values: CDR1 SGHTA, CDR2 FQGNSA. V lost 5 bases to trimming and J lost 1 base, with 2 bases between them. The CDR3 runs to 11 residues. This chain's CDR3 is CASSLNYGYTF. The CDR3 bases are TGTGCCAGCAGCCTTAACTATGGCTACACCTTC.

The gene calls are TRBV18 and TRBJ2-2; no clear D gene. CDR1 is KGHSH and CDR2 is LQKENI in the germline V gene. V lost 3 bases to trimming and J lost 0 bases, with 8 bases between them. CDR3 size: 15 residues. CDR3 nucleotide sequence: TGTGCCAGCTCACCGGGGTCCTCGAACACCGGGGAGCTGTTTTTT. It translates to CASSPGSSNTGELFF.

The chain links TRBV29-1 to TRBJ1-2; 12 bases agree with TRBD1. Looked up from germline, CDR1 is SQVTM and CDR2 is ANQGSEA. CDR3 length: 13 amino acids. V dropped 7 bases and J dropped 5; count of bases not matched to a gene: 5. CDR3 sequence: CSGGTGGSYGYTF. DNA for the CDR3: TGCAGCGGTGGGACAGGGGGCTCGTATGGCTACACCTTC.

The V gene is TRBV27, the J gene TRBJ1-1; D uncertain. V lost 6 bases and J 3 bases, leaving 14 bases between the germline ends. Germline V gene sequence: CDR1 MNHEY, CDR2 SMNVEV (reference sequence). The CDR3 is made up of 14 amino acids. CDR3 loop: CASSPPGRDTEAFF. DNA of the CDR3: TGTGCCAGCAGCCCCCCGGGCCGGGACACTGAAGCTTTCTTT.

J is TRBJ1-5 and V is TRBV19; the D gene is possibly TRBD1 (5 bases). The CDR3 extends over 17 amino acids. Trimming cost V 7 bases and J 0 bases, with 19 bases left between them. Germline lookup yields CDR1 LNHDA and CDR2 SQIVND (reference sequence). The DNA for the CDR3 is TGTGCCAGTAAGATAACAGGCAGGCTAGTTAGCAATCAGCCCCAGCATTTT. Translating gives CASKITGRLVSNQPQHF.

The chain couples TRBV7-6 to TRBJ2-1, with 9 bases that match TRBD2. This CDR3 region has 16 residues. CDR1 and CDR2 from the germline V gene are SGHVS and FNYEAQ. J was trimmed by 6 bases and V by 5 bases; bases with no gene match: 11. The CDR3 loop is CASSNSGRLPGNEQFF. CDR3 DNA: TGTGCCAGCAGCAATAGCGGGAGACTCCCGGGCAATGAGCAGTTCTTC.

The CDR3 spells CASRYRDRGDGYTF. CDR3 sequence (DNA): TGTGCCAGCAGGTACCGGGACAGAGGGGATGGCTACACCTTC. This chain joins TRBV7-4 and TRBJ1-2; TRBD1 matches 7 bases. The CDR3 has 14 amino acids. Germline V CDR1 and CDR2: SGHVT, SQSDAQ. The junction had 10 bases not matched to a gene; V was cut back by 6 bases and J by 6 bases.

The chain recombines TRBV7-2 with TRBJ2-2, with D perhaps TRBD2 (5 bases). V was pared by 1 base and J by 4 bases, with 16 bases between. This CDR3 is built from 17 residues. Germline V gene sequence: CDR1 SGHTA, CDR2 FQGNSA. As DNA, the CDR3 is TGTGCCAGCAGCTTAGAAGGGCTAGCTCTACCCACCGGGGAGCTGTTTTTT. Protein product: CASSLEGLALPTGELFF.

The rearrangement joins TRBV7-9 to TRBJ2-6; D perhaps matches TRBD1 (6 bases). The CDR3 extends over 15 amino acids. Germline V lookup: CDR1 SEHNR, CDR2 FQNEAQ (reference sequence). Trimming stripped 6 bases from V and 1 base from J, with 10 bases between. CDR3 nucleotide sequence: TGTGCCAGCAGGCGGACAGTTTCTGGGGCCAACGTCCTGACTTTC. Its protein product is CASRRTVSGANVLTF.

In the case of this clone: Other DNA sequences in this specimen translate into the identical CDR3. V is TRBV7-3 and J is TRBJ2-3, with 8 bases identical to TRBD2. CDR3 size: 14 residues. V gave up 3 bases and J gave up 3 bases; unmatched junction bases: 2. The germline CDR1 and CDR2 sequences are SGHTA and FQGTGA. The DNA of the CDR3 is TGTGCCAGCAGCTTGGGACTAGTTACAGATACGCAGTATTTT. It specifies CASSLGLVTDTQYF. Complete variable domain (other parts from reference TRBV7-3 and TRBJ2-3): GAGVSQTPSNKVTEKGKYVELRCDPISGHTALYWYRQSLGQGPEFLIYFQGTGAADDSGLPNDRFFAVRPEGSVSTLKIQRTERGDSAVYLCASSLGLVTDTQYFGPGTRLTVL.

The chain recombines TRBV2 with TRBJ1-2; perhaps TRBD1 as D (6 bases). The CDR3 is 13 amino acids. Germline loops: CDR1 SNHLY, CDR2 FYNNEI. V was shortened by 4 bases and J by 7 bases, with 13 bases between the two germline ends. The DNA for the CDR3 is TGTGCCAGCAGTGGGCAGGGGATAGGTGGCTACACCTTC. It translates to CASSGQGIGGYTF.

This chain connects TRBV5-1 to TRBJ2-3; 16 bases are shared with TRBD2. CDR3 length equals 16 residues. With V trimmed by 4 bases and J by 7 bases, 6 bases remained unmatched. Germline V lookup: CDR1 SGHRS, CDR2 YFSETQ. The CDR3, as DNA: TGCGCCAGCAGCCCGGGACTAGCGGGAGGGACAAATACGCAGTATTTT. Protein product: CASSPGLAGGTNTQYF.